This TCR beta chain was sequenced during a study of T cell responses to AZD1222 COVID-19 vaccine. Measured with immunoSEQ multiplex PCR; TCRdb has only the in-frame clones, and not every one. The sample lists 100,000 to 120,000 clones; about 90% were seen once. Comment on this clone: Its antigen remains unknown.

Trimming took 1 base from V and 5 from J, leaving 17 bases between them. The CDR3 loop spans 16 amino acids. Germline lookup yields CDR1 MGHRA and CDR2 YSYEKL. Findings and limits, study-wide: The repertoires were collected only after the peak T cell response. Possibly, clonal diversity was underestimated; donors were largely white British and included more females. AZD1222 recipients seropositive at baseline numbered only five to seven.

The clonotype comes from an adult who received the AZD1222 COVID-19 vaccine. The chain has TRBV4-1 and TRBJ1-2; no definite D call. Specimen: peripheral blood, collected 28 days after the second AZD1222 dose. CDR3 nucleotide sequence: TGCGCCAGCAGCCAAGGGCAAACTCTTCTGTGGTATGGCTACACCTTC. Translating it yields CASSQGQTLLWYGYTF.